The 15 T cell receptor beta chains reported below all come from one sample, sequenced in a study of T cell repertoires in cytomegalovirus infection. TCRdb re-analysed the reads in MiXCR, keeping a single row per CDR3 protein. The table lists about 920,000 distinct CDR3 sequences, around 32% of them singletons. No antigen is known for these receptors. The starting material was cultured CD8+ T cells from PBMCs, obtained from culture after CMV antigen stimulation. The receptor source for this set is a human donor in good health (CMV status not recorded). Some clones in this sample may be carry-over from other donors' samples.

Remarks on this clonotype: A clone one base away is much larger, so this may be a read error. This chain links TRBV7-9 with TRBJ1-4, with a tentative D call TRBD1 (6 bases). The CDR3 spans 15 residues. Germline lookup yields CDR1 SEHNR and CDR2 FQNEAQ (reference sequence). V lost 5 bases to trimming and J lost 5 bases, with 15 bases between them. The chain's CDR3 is CASSLGIGGNEKLFF. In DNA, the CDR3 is TGTGCCAGCAGCCTCGGGATAGGGGGAAATGAAAAACTGTTTTTT.

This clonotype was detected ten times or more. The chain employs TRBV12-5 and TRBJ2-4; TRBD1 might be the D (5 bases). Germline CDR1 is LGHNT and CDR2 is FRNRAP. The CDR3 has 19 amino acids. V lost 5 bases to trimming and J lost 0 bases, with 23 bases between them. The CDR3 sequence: CASGRPCPWGVLAKNIQYF. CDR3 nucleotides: TGTGCTAGTGGTCGACCCTGCCCCTGGGGCGTCCTAGCCAAAAACATTCAGTACTTC. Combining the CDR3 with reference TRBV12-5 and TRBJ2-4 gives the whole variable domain DARVTQTPRHKVTEMGQEVTMRCQPILGHNTVFWYRQTMMQGLELLAYFRNRAPLDDSGMPKDRFSAEMPDATLATLKIQPSEPRDSAVYFCASGRPCPWGVLAKNIQYFGAGTRLSVL.

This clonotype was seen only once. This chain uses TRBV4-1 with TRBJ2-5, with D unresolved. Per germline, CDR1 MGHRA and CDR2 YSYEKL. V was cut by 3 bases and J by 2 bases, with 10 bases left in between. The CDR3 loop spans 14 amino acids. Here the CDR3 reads CASSQARGQETQYF. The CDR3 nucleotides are TGCGCCAGCAGCCAGGCAAGAGGACAAGAGACCCAGTACTTC.

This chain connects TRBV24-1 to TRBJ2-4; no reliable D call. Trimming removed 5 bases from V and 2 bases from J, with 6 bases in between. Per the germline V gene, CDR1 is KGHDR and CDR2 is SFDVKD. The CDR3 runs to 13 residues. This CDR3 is CATSAGSKNIQYF. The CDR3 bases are TGTGCCACCAGTGCTGGCTCCAAAAACATTCAGTACTTC.

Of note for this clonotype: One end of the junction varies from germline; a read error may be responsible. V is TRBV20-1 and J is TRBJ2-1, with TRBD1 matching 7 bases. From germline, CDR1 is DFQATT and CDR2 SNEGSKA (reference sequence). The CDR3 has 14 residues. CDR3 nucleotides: TGCAGTCCTAGAGGGGACAGCCCGGACAATGAGCAGTTCTTC. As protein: CSPRGDSPDNEQFF.

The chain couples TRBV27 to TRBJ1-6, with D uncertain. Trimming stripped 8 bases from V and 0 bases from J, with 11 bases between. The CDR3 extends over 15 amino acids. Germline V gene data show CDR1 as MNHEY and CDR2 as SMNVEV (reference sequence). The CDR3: CASLTLSSYNSPLHF. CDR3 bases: TGTGCCAGCCTTACTCTGAGCTCCTATAATTCACCCCTCCACTTT.

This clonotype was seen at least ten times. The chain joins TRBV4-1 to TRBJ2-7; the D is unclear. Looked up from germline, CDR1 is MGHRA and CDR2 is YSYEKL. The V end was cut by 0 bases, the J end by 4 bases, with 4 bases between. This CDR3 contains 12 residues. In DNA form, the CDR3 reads TGCGCCAGCAGCCAAGATGGGTACGAGCAGTACTTC. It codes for CASSQDGYEQYF.

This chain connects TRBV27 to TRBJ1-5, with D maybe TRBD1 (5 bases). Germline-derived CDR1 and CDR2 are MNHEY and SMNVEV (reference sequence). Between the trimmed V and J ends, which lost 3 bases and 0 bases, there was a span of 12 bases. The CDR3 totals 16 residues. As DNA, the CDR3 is TGTGCCAGCAGTTTGGGACCGAGCTATAGCAATCAGCCCCAGCATTTT. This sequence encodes CASSLGPSYSNQPQHF.

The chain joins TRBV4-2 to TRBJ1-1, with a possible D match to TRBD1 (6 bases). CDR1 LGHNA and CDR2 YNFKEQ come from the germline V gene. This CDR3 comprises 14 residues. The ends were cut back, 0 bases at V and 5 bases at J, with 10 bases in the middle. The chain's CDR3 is CASSQEPGVTEAFF. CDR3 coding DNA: TGTGCCAGCAGCCAAGAGCCAGGGGTGACTGAAGCTTTCTTT.

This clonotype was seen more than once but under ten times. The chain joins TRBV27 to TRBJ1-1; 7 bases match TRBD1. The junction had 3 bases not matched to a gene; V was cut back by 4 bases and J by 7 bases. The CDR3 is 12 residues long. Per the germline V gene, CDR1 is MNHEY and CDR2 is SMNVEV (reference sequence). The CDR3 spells CASSSYRGEAFF. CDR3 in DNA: TGTGCCAGCAGTTCCTACAGGGGTGAAGCTTTCTTT.

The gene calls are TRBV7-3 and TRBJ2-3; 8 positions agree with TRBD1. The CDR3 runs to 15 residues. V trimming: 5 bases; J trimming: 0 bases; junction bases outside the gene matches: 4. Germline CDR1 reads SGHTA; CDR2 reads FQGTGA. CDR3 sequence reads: CASSLDRASTDTQYF. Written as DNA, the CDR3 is TGTGCCAGCAGCCTGGACAGGGCCAGCACAGATACGCAGTATTTT. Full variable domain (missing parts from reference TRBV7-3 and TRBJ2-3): GAGVSQTPSNKVTEKGKYVELRCDPISGHTALYWYRQSLGQGPEFLIYFQGTGAADDSGLPNDRFFAVRPEGSVSTLKIQRTERGDSAVYLCASSLDRASTDTQYFGPGTRLTVL.

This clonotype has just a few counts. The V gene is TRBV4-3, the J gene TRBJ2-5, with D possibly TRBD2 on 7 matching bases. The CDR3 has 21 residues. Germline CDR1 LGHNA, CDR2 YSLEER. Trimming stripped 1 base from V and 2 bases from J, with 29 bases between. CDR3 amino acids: CASSQVGMVGGAFRFQETQYF. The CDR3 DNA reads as TGCGCCAGCAGCCAAGTAGGGATGGTAGGGGGGGCCTTTAGATTTCAAGAGACCCAGTACTTC.

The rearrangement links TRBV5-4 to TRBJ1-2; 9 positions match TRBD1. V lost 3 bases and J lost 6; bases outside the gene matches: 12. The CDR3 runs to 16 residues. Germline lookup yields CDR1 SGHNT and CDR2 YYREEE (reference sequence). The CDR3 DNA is TGTGCCAGCAGCTCAATGCCCGGGACAGGGAGTGATGGCTACACCTTC. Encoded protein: CASSSMPGTGSDGYTF.

The CDR3 is CVGNPSGDHYNEQFF. The CDR3 DNA sequence: TGTGTCGGCAATCCTAGCGGCGACCACTACAATGAGCAGTTCTTC. The gene calls are TRBV7-9 and TRBJ2-1; TRBD2 matches at 7 bases. The CDR3 is 15 residues long. The germline gives CDR1 SEHNR, CDR2 FQNEAQ (reference sequence).

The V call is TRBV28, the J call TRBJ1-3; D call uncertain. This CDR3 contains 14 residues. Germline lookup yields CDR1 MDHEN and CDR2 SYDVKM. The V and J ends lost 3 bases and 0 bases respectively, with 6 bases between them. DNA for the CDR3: TGTGCCAGCAGTTTTCCTCGCTCTGGAAACACCATATATTTT. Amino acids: CASSFPRSGNTIYF. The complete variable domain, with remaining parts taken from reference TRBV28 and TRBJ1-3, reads DVKVTQSSRYLVKRTGEKVFLECVQDMDHENMFWYRQDPGLGLRLIYFSYDVKMKEKGDIPEGYSVSREKKERFSLILESASTNQTSMYLCASSFPRSGNTIYFGEGSWLTVV.